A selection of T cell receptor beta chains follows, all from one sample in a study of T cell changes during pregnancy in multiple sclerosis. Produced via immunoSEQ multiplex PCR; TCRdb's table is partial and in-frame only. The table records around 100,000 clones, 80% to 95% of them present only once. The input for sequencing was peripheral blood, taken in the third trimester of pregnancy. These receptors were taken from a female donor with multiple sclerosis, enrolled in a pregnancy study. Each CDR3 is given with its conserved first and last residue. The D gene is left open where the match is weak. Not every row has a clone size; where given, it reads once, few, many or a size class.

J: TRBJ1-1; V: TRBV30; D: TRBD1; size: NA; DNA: TGTGCCTGGAGTGCACCGCAGACAGGGGGCAACACTGAAGCTTTCTTT; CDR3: CAWSAPQTGGNTEAFF
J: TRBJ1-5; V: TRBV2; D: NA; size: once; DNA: TGTGCCAGCAGTGCCGGACGGGGGAGTATAGTTGACCAGCCCCAGCATTTT; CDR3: CASSAGRGSIVDQPQHF
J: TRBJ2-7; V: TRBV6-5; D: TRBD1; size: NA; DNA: TGTGCCAGCAGCTCCGGACAGGGGGGTTTCAACGAGCAGTACTTC; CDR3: CASSSGQGGFNEQYF
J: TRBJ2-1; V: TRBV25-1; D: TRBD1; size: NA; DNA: TGTGCCAGCAAGGGGGCGACCTACAATGAGCAGTTCTTC; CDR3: CASKGATYNEQFF
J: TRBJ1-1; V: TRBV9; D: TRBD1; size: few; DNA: TGTGCCAGCAGCGTAGGGGGACAGGGGTTGAACACTGAAGCTTTCTTT; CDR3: CASSVGGQGLNTEAFF
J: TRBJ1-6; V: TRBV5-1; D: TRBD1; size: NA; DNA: TGCGCCAGCAGCCGTTGGGGCGGGACAGGGATCGTACCCCTCCACTTT; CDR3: CASSRWGGTGIVPLHF
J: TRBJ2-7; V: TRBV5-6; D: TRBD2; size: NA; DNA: TGTGCCAGCAGCTTGGTCGGGGTTGGACTAGATTACTACGAGCAGTACTTC; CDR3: CASSLVGVGLDYYEQYF
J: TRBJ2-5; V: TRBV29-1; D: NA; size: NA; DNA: TGCAGCGTTGAAGATCGAGAGACCCAGTACTTC; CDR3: CSVEDRETQYF
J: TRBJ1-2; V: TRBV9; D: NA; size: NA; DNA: TGTGCCAGCAGCGTCGGGGGTTTCCCGACTCCTAACTATGGCTACACCTTC; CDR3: CASSVGGFPTPNYGYTF
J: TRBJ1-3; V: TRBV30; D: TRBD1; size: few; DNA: TGTGCCTGGGCCGGGGGACAGCTCTCTGGAAACACCATATATTTT; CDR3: CAWAGGQLSGNTIYF
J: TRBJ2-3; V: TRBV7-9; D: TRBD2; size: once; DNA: TGTGCCAGCAGCCCTCGGACTAGCGGGGTCACAGATACGCAGTATTTT; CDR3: CASSPRTSGVTDTQYF
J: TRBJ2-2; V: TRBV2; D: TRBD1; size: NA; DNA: TGTGCCAGCAGCCGAGGGACAGATCCGGAGCTGTTTTTT; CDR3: CASSRGTDPELFF
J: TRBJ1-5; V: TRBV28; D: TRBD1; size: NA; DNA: TGTGCCAGCAGTTTGGGGGACAGACCCAATCAGCCCCAGCATTTT; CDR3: CASSLGDRPNQPQHF
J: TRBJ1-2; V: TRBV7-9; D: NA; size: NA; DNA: TGTGCCAGCAGCCTCGGGGAGTACTATGGCTACACCTTC; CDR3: CASSLGEYYGYTF
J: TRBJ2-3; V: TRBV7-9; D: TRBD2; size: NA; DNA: TGTGCCAGCAGCTCCGGAGGACTAGCGGGAGGGCCCGGTACGCAGTATTTT; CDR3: CASSSGGLAGGPGTQYF
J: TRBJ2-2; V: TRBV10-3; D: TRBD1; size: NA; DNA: TGTGCCATCAGACAGGGGTCAGGGGAGCTGTTTTTT; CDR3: CAIRQGSGELFF
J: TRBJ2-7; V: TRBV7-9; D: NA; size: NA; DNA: TGTGCCAGCAGCCCCTCCCGCGAGCAGTACTTC; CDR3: CASSPSREQYF
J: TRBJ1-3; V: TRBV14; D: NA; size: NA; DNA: TGTGCCAGCAGCCCTCTGGCAGGCGCTACTCAGAACTCTGGAAACACCATATATTTT; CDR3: CASSPLAGATQNSGNTIYF
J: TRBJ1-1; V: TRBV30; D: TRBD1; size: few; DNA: TGTGCCTGGGACAGGGCAGTGAACACTGAAGCTTTCTTT; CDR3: CAWDRAVNTEAFF
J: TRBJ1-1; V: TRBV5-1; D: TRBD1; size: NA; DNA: TGCGCCAGCAGCTGGGAGGACAGGGTGAACACTGAAGCTTTCTTT; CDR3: CASSWEDRVNTEAFF
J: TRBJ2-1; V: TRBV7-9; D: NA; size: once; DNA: TGTGCCACCCATACAATGGGAGTACCCTACAATGAGCAGTTCTTC; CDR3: CATHTMGVPYNEQFF
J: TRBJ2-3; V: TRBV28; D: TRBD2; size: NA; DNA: TGTGCCAGCAAAGCGTACGGGACTAGCGGGAGGTTTGAAGATACGCAGTATTTT; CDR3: CASKAYGTSGRFEDTQYF
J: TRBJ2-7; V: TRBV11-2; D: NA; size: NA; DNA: TGTGCCAGCAGCTTGGACGGGGACTCCTACGAGCAGTACTTC; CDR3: CASSLDGDSYEQYF
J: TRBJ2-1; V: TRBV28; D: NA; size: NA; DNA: TGTGCCATTAAAAAGCAGGTAGGGGGGCAGTTCTTC; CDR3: CAIKKQVGGQFF
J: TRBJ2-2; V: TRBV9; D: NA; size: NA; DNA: TGTGCCAGCAGCGCCGTCGGACACAACATCGGGGAGCTGTTTTTT; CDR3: CASSAVGHNIGELFF
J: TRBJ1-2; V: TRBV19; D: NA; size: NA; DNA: TGTGCCAGTAGTCACGTAGGTCGGGGATCAAACTATGGCTACACCTTC; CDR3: CASSHVGRGSNYGYTF
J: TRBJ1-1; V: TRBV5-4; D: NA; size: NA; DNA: TGTGCCAGCAGCTTGAGGGCAGGAGGAGGTGCTTTCTTT; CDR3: CASSLRAGGGAFF
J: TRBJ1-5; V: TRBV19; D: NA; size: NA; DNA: TGTGCCAGTACGGGGGGGATGGCCCAGCATTTT; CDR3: CASTGGMAQHF
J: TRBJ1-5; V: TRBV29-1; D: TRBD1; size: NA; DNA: TGCAGGCCGGGACAGGGGACGGGGAATCAGCCCCAGCATTTT; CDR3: CRPGQGTGNQPQHF
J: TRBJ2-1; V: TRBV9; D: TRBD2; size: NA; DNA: TGTGCCAGCAGCGTAATTCCAGCGGGAGGGGTCAATGAGCAGTTCTTC; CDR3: CASSVIPAGGVNEQFF
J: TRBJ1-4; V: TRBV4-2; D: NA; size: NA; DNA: TGTGCCAGCAGCCAAGGGGGCCTAAATGAAAAACTGTTTTTT; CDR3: CASSQGGLNEKLFF
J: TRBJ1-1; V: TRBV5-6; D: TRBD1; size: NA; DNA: TGTGCCAGCAGCTTTGTGGACAGGGACCACACTGAAGCTTTCTTT; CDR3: CASSFVDRDHTEAFF
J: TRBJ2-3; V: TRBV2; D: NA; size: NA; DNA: TGTGCCAGCAGGGGGTTGCGGGGCCTCACCACAGATACGCAGTATTTT; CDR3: CASRGLRGLTTDTQYF
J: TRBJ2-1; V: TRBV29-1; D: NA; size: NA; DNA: TGCAGCGCCGGACAAGGATTGAGGAATGAGCAGTTCTTC; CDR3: CSAGQGLRNEQFF
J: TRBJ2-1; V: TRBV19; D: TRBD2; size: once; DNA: TGTGCCAGTAGTATGCCCGGGACTAGCGGGACGTACAATGAGCAGTTCTTC; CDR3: CASSMPGTSGTYNEQFF
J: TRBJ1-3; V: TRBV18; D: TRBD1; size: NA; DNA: TGTGCCAGCTCACCCCAGGGCAGGGGGACAAACTCTGGAAACACCATATATTTT; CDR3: CASSPQGRGTNSGNTIYF
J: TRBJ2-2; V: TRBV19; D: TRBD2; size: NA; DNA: TGTGCCAGTAGTTATAGGCTAGCGGGTTCCACCGGGGAGCTGTTTTTT; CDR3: CASSYRLAGSTGELFF
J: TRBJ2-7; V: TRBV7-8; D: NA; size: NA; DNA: TGTGCCAGCAGGCCACTTGACAGGGAGCAGTACTTC; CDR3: CASRPLDREQYF
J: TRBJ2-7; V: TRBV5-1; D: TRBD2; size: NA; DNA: TGCGCCAGCAGCTCCGGACTAGCGGGAGGGCCCTACGAGCAGTACTTC; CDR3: CASSSGLAGGPYEQYF
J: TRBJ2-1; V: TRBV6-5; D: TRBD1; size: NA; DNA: TGTGCCAGCAGTTTTACTTACAGGGGTGGTCATGAGCAGTTCTTC; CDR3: CASSFTYRGGHEQFF
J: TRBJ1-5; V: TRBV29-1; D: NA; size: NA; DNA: TGCAGCGTTGAAGATCGATTAAGGACAGACCATTATAGCAATCAGCCCCAGCATTTT; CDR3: CSVEDRLRTDHYSNQPQHF